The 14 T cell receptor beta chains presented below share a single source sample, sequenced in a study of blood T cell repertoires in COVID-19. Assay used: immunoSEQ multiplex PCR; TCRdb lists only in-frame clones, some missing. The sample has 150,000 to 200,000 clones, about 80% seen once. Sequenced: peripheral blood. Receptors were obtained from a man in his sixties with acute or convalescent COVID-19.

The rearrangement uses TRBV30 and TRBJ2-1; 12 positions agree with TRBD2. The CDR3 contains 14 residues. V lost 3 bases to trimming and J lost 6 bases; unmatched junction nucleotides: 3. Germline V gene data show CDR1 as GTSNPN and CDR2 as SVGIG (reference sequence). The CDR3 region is CAWSRTSGANEQFF. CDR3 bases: TGTGCCTGGAGCCGGACTAGCGGGGCCAATGAGCAGTTCTTC.

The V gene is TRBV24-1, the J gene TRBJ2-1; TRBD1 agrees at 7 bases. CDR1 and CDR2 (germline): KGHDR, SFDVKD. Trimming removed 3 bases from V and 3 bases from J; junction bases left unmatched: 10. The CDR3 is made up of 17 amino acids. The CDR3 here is CATSDASPGQVYNEQFF. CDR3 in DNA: TGTGCCACCAGTGATGCCTCCCCCGGACAGGTCTACAATGAGCAGTTCTTC.

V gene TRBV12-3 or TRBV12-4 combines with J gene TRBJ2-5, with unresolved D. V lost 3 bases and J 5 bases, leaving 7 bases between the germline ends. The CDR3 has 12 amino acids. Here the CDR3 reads CASSFNRETQYF. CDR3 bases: TGTGCCAGCAGTTTTAATCGGGAGACCCAGTACTTC.

CDR3 bases: TGCGCCAGCAGCCAAGAGGCCAGGGGATTCTACGAGCAGTACTTC. Amino acids: CASSQEARGFYEQYF. The genes are TRBV4-1 and TRBJ2-7; D possibly corresponds to TRBD1 (6 bases). The CDR3 is 15 residues long. The V gene lost 0 bases and the J gene lost 3 bases, with 12 bases spanning the gap. From germline, CDR1 is MGHRA and CDR2 YSYEKL.

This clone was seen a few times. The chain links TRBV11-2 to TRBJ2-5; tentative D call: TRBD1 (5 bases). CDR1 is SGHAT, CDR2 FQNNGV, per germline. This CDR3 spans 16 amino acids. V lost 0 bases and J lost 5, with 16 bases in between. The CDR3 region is CASSLDVSGKRETQYF. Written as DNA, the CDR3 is TGTGCCAGCAGCTTAGATGTTTCAGGGAAAAGGGAGACCCAGTACTTC. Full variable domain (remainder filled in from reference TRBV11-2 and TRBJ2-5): EAGVAQSPRYKIIEKRQSVAFWCNPISGHATLYWYQQILGQGPKLLIQFQNNGVVDDSQLPKDRFSAERLKGVDSTLKIQPAKLEDSAVYLCASSLDVSGKRETQYFGPGTRLLVL.

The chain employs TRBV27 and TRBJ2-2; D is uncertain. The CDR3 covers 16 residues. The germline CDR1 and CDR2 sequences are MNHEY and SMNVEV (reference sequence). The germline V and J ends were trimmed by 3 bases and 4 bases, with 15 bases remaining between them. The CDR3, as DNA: TGTGCCAGCAGTTTGCGAATGGCAGGAAGCACCGGGGAGCTGTTTTTT. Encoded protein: CASSLRMAGSTGELFF.

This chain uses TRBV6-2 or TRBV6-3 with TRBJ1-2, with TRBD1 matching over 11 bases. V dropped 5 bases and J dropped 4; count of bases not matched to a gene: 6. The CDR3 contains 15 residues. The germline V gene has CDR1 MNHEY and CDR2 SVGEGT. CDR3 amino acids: CASSPRDRGCYGYTF. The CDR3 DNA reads TGTGCCAGCAGTCCCCGGGACAGGGGGTGCTATGGCTACACCTTC.

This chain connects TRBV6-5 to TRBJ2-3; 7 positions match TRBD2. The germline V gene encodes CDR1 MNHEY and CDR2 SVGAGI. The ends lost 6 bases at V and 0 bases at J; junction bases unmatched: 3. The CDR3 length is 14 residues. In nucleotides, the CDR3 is TGTGCCAGCAGGGGGGGGTTTAGCACAGATACGCAGTATTTT. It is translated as CASRGGFSTDTQYF.

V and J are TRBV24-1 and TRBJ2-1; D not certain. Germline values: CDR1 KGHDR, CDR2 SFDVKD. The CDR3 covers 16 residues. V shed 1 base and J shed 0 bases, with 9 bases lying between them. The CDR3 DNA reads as TGTGCCACCAGTGATTTTACTACGGGCTCCTACAATGAGCAGTTCTTC. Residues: CATSDFTTGSYNEQFF.

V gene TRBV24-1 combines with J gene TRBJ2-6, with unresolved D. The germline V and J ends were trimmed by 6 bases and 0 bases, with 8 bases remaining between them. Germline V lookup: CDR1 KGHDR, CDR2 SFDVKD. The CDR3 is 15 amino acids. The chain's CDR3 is CATSSTISGANVLTF. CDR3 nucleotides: TGTGCCACCAGTAGCACTATCTCTGGGGCCAACGTCCTGACTTTC.

As DNA, the CDR3 is TGTGCCAGCAGCTTGGGACAGGCGAGCTATGGCTACACCTTC. As protein: CASSLGQASYGYTF. The chain couples TRBV7-6 to TRBJ1-2, with 8 bases fitting TRBD1. After removal of 3 bases from V and 4 bases from J, the junction contained 4 bases not matched to a gene. This CDR3 has 14 amino acids. Germline CDR1 SGHVS, CDR2 FNYEAQ.

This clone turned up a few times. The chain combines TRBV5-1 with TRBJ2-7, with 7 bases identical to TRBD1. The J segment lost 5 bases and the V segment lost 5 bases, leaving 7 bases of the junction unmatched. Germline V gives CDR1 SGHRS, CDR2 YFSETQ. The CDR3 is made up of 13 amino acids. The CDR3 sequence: CASRETGANEQYF. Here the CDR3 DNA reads TGCGCCAGCAGGGAAACAGGGGCGAACGAGCAGTACTTC.

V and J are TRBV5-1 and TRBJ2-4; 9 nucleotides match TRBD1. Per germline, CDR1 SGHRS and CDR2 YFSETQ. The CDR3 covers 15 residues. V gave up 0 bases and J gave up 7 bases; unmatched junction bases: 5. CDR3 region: CASSLEQGALNIQYF. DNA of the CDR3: TGCGCCAGCAGCTTGGAACAGGGGGCGTTGAACATTCAGTACTTC. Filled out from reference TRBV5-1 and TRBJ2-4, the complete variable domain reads KAGVTQTPRYLIKTRGQQVTLSCSPISGHRSVSWYQQTPGQGLQFLFEYFSETQRNKGNFPGRFSGRQFSNSRSEMNVSTLELGDSALYLCASSLEQGALNIQYFGAGTRLSVL.

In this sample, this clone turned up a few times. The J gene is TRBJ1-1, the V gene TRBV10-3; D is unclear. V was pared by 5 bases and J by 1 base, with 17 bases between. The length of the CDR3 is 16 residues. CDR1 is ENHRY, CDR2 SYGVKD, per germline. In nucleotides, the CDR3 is TGTGCCATCAGTTCCCGTCCGGGAGCAGAGAACACTGAAGCTTTCTTT. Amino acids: CAISSRPGAENTEAFF.